The 27 T cell receptor beta chains presented below share a single source sample, sequenced in a study of blood T cells in healthy people across ages. Next came a second PCR, run for about 7 to 12 cycles, which used a sample-barcoded 5' primer along with a J-beta primer mix. TCRdb re-analysed the 5' RACE reads in MiXCR, keeping a single row per CDR3 protein. The sample lists about 690,000 distinct CDR3 sequences, roughly two fifths occurring once. The sequencing input was blood. Receptors originate from a man aged 80 or over in good health.

There are many counts of this clonotype. This sequence joins TRBV4-1 and TRBJ2-3; D is tentatively TRBD1 or TRBD2 (5 bases each). CDR3 length: 16 amino acids. Germline CDR1 and CDR2: MGHRA and YSYEKL. V lost 1 base to trimming and J lost 1 base, with 12 bases between them. CDR3 sequence reads: CASSQGRGRGTDTQYF. CDR3 DNA: TGCGCCAGCAGCCAAGGCCGGGGACGGGGCACAGATACGCAGTATTTT.

The chain recombines TRBV9 with TRBJ2-1, with a tentative D call TRBD2 (6 bases). Germline CDR1 and CDR2: SGDLS and YYNGEE. Trimming removed 1 base at V and 5 bases at J, with 13 bases between. This CDR3 region has 15 residues. CDR3 sequence reads: CASSVNGGAHNEQFF. CDR3 nucleotide sequence: TGTGCCAGCAGCGTAAACGGGGGAGCCCACAATGAGCAGTTCTTC.

The rearrangement joins TRBV7-2 to TRBJ2-4; no firm D call. Matching the DNA end better, TRBJ2-7 makes the J call doubtful. Germline V lookup: CDR1 SGHTA, CDR2 FQGNSA. The CDR3 extends over 13 amino acids. CDR3 residues: CASSVVGSNEQYF. CDR3 DNA: TGTGCCAGCAGCGTAGTAGGTAGCAACGAGCAGTACTTC.

In DNA, the CDR3 is TGTGCCAGCACTAAAGGGGGGGTACGGGTTTCTGGGGCCAACGTCCTGACTTTC. Its protein is CASTKGGVRVSGANVLTF. The V call is TRBV28, the J call TRBJ2-6; the D gene is possibly TRBD2 (7 bases). V shed 7 bases and J shed 1 base, with 20 bases lying between them. The CDR3 runs 18 residues. Germline CDR1 is MDHEN and CDR2 is SYDVKM.

This clonotype was observed a few times. This chain connects TRBV5-5 to TRBJ2-5; possible D gene TRBD2, 5 bases. Germline V gene lookup returns CDR1 SGHKS and CDR2 YYEKEE (reference sequence). The CDR3 is 13 residues long. V dropped 3 bases and J dropped 7 bases, with 13 bases sitting between them. Here the CDR3 reads CASSSGSAGTQYF. In DNA, the CDR3 is TGTGCCAGCAGCTCCGGATCCGCGGGGACCCAGTACTTC.

In its sample, this clonotype was seen a few times. The rearrangement uses TRBV7-2 and TRBJ2-2, with no clear D. The CDR3 is 14 amino acids. The germline V gene has CDR1 SGHTA and CDR2 FQGNSA. V was trimmed by 6 bases and J by 4 bases, leaving 12 bases between them. CDR3 amino acids: CASRVAASTGELFF. The CDR3 coding sequence is TGTGCCAGCAGGGTGGCGGCCTCCACCGGGGAGCTGTTTTTT.

As for this clonotype: This could be a read error, since a much larger clone is one nucleotide away. V usage is TRBV6-2 or TRBV6-3 and J usage is TRBJ2-3; tentatively, D is TRBD2 (6 bases). V was cut by 2 bases and J by 4 bases, with 13 bases left in between. Germline lookup yields CDR1 MNHEY and CDR2 SVGEGT. There are 15 residues in the CDR3. Here the CDR3 DNA reads TGTGCCAGCAGTTACGCGGGACTCACCTCAGATACGCAGTATTTT. This gives the protein CASSYAGLTSDTQYF.

In its sample, this clonotype was seen once. The gene calls are TRBV5-1 and TRBJ2-7; unclear D gene. The end of the DNA fits TRBJ2-4 better, so the J call may be wrong. The CDR3 has 14 amino acids. CDR1 SGHRS and CDR2 YFSETQ come from the germline V gene. The CDR3 DNA is TGCGCCAGCAGCTTGGGCTCAGGAATGGACATTCAGTACTTC. Translating gives CASSLGSGMDIQYF.

J is TRBJ1-2 and V is TRBV20-1, with D possibly TRBD1 on 5 matching bases. V lost 6 bases and J lost 4, with 12 bases in between. This CDR3 has 12 amino acids. From germline, CDR1 is DFQATT and CDR2 SNEGSKA (reference sequence). CDR3 sequence (DNA): TGCAGTGCAACAGGACGGAGCTATGGCTACACCTTC. Translated: CSATGRSYGYTF.

This clonotype is a singleton in its sample. Compared with germline, one end of the junction differs, possibly owing to a read error. This chain uses TRBV5-6 with TRBJ2-1; 8 nucleotides line up with TRBD2. CDR1 is SGHDT, CDR2 YYEEEE, per germline. CDR3 length: 18 residues. The CDR3 region has the DNA TGTGACAGCAGCTTGGGGCTAGCGGGTGTTAGCTCCTACAATGAGCAGTTCTTC. Protein sequence: CDSSLGLAGVSSYNEQFF.

V is TRBV5-4 and J is TRBJ1-6; D call uncertain. The CDR3 covers 15 residues. The ends were cut back, 4 bases at V and 7 bases at J, with 15 bases in the middle. Germline V gives CDR1 SGHNT, CDR2 YYREEE (reference sequence). The CDR3 spells CASSGGVGRNSPLHF. The CDR3 region has the DNA TGTGCCAGCAGCGGCGGTGTGGGGAGAAATTCACCCCTCCACTTT.

This clonotype was seen more than once but under ten times. The rearrangement links TRBV30 to TRBJ1-2; D uncertain. The V gene's germline CDR1 is GTSNPN and CDR2 SVGIG (reference sequence). CDR3 length: 12 amino acids. V lost 5 bases and J 0 bases, leaving 7 bases between the germline ends. CDR3 in DNA: TGTGCCTGGGCGCGGGCTAACTATGGCTACACCTTC. Translation gives CAWARANYGYTF.

The chain carries TRBV20-1 and TRBJ1-6; D possibly corresponds to TRBD1 (6 bases). The CDR3 spans 14 residues. V was pared by 5 bases and J by 6 bases, with 14 bases between. Germline-derived CDR1 and CDR2 are DFQATT and SNEGSKA (reference sequence). The chain's CDR3 is CSALRGRFNSPLHF. CDR3 in DNA: TGCAGTGCTCTCAGGGGCCGCTTTAATTCACCCCTCCACTTT.

This chain uses TRBV4-3 with TRBJ2-1; a weak D match, TRBD2 (5 bases). The CDR3 is 17 residues long. CDR1 is LGHNA and CDR2 is YSLEER in the germline V gene. Trimming pared 1 base from V and 0 bases from J, leaving 13 bases between. The CDR3 here is CASSQVSSPVSYNEQFF. DNA for the CDR3: TGCGCCAGCAGCCAAGTATCTAGCCCAGTCTCCTACAATGAGCAGTTCTTC.

The chain uses TRBV3-1 and TRBJ2-1, with TRBD2 identical over 8 bases. Trimming removed 4 bases from V and 4 bases from J; junction bases left unmatched: 12. CDR3 length: 17 amino acids. Germline loops: CDR1 LGHDT, CDR2 YNNKEL (reference sequence). Here the CDR3 reads CASSLTKTSDPYNEQFF. The CDR3 DNA follows: TGTGCCAGCAGCCTAACTAAGACTAGCGACCCTTACAATGAGCAGTTCTTC.

The chain uses TRBV20-1 and TRBJ2-7, with TRBD2 identical over 13 bases. CDR3 size: 19 residues. Losses at the gene ends were 1 base for V and 2 bases for J; bases not matched to a gene: 14. Per the germline V gene, CDR1 is DFQATT and CDR2 is SNEGSKA (reference sequence). The CDR3 sequence: CSARVNGGGTSGEAYEQYF. DNA for the CDR3: TGCAGTGCTAGAGTTAACGGCGGGGGGACTAGCGGGGAGGCCTACGAGCAGTACTTC.

The chain uses TRBV20-1 and TRBJ2-1; TRBD2 matches 7 bases. Trimming cost V 5 bases and J 6 bases; bases outside gene matches: 16. Germline V gives CDR1 DFQATT, CDR2 SNEGSKA (reference sequence). The CDR3 length is 16 residues. The CDR3 nucleotides are TGCAGTGCTTTCCCCAACGGACTAGGTGTGGGCAATGAGCAGTTCTTC. Translation gives CSAFPNGLGVGNEQFF.

This clonotype has only one observation. V is TRBV20-1 and J is TRBJ2-7; D gene unclear. Germline loops: CDR1 DFQATT, CDR2 SNEGSKA (reference sequence). This CDR3 spans 12 amino acids. Trimming left V 3 bases short and J 6 bases short, with 12 bases between. The CDR3 loop is CSARGLGSEQYF. In nucleotides, the CDR3 is TGCAGTGCTAGGGGGTTGGGATCCGAGCAGTACTTC.

For the CDR3, the DNA is TGCAGTGCATTAGCCGGGACTAACGTATACGAGCAGTACTTC. It encodes CSALAGTNVYEQYF. This chain uses TRBV20-1 with TRBJ2-7; 7 nucleotides line up with TRBD2. Germline CDR1 is DFQATT and CDR2 is SNEGSKA (reference sequence). V lost 6 bases, J lost 4 bases, and 12 bases stayed unmatched. The CDR3 is 14 residues long.

Of note for this clonotype: A junction boundary mismatches the germline segment, possibly from a read error. This rearrangement joins TRBV3-1 to TRBJ2-1, with unresolved D. CDR1 is LGHDT, CDR2 YNNKEL, per germline (reference sequence). This CDR3 spans 12 amino acids. The chain's CDR3 is CASRQAGNEQFF. The CDR3 DNA is TGTGCCAGCAGGCAAGCTGGGAATGAGCAGTTCTTC.

The chain is built from TRBV5-1 and TRBJ1-1; D is possibly TRBD1 (5 bases). The germline CDR1 and CDR2 sequences are SGHRS and YFSETQ. The CDR3 covers 16 residues. V lost 1 base to trimming and J lost 4 bases, with 17 bases between them. CDR3 nucleotides: TGCGCCAGCAGCTTGTCCGCCTGGGGCGCCGGCACTGAAGCTTTCTTT. Amino acid sequence: CASSLSAWGAGTEAFF.

This clonotype has only a few counts. The chain uses TRBV7-2 and TRBJ2-3, with TRBD1 identical over 9 bases. Germline CDR1 reads SGHTA; CDR2 reads FQGNSA. The CDR3 is 16 residues long. The V segment lost 5 bases and the J segment 2 bases; nucleotides outside the gene matches: 8. CDR3 sequence reads: CASSPVGTGYTDTQYF. DNA for the CDR3: TGTGCCAGCAGCCCTGTGGGGACAGGGTACACAGATACGCAGTATTTT.

The chain has TRBV2 and TRBJ2-7, with 8 bases matching TRBD2. The CDR3 runs to 13 residues. CDR1 and CDR2 (germline): SNHLY, FYNNEI. The V segment lost 10 bases and the J segment 7 bases; nucleotides outside the gene matches: 12. CDR3 nucleotides: TGTGCCACCAAGCGGGAGAGAGTAGGAGAGCAGTACTTC. This gives the protein CATKRERVGEQYF.

In regard to this clonotype: Its ends do not fully match the called genes, so a read error is possible. The chain uses TRBV14 and TRBJ2-7; D is uncertain. This CDR3 region has 12 residues. The germline gives CDR1 SGHDN, CDR2 FVKESK. The chain's CDR3 is CASSQDFYERYF. CDR3 coding DNA: TGTGCCAGCAGCCAAGACTTCTACGAGCGGTACTTC.

The V call is TRBV27, the J call TRBJ1-2; weak D call: TRBD1 (5 bases). The V gene lost 4 bases and the J gene lost 2 bases, with 8 bases spanning the gap. The CDR3 is 13 amino acids. The germline CDR1 and CDR2 sequences are MNHEY and SMNVEV (reference sequence). The CDR3 here is CASSYEGNYGYTF. CDR3 bases: TGTGCCAGCAGTTATGAGGGGAACTATGGCTACACCTTC.

The chain uses TRBV7-2 and TRBJ2-5, with D uncertain. The CDR3 is made up of 15 amino acids. V was clipped by 1 base and J by 0 bases, with 9 bases between them. Germline V lookup: CDR1 SGHTA, CDR2 FQGNSA. The CDR3 nucleotides read TGTGCCAGCAGCTTAGAGGGAAGGCACCAAGAGACCCAGTACTTC. This encodes CASSLEGRHQETQYF. Using reference TRBV7-2 and TRBJ2-5 for the parts outside the CDR3, the full variable domain is GAGVSQSPSNKVTEKGKDVELRCDPISGHTALYWYRQSLGQGLEFLIYFQGNSAPDKSGLPSDRFSAERTGGSVSTLTIQRTQQEDSAVYLCASSLEGRHQETQYFGPGTRLLVL.

J is TRBJ2-1 and V is TRBV12-3 or TRBV12-4, with TRBD2 matching over 14 bases. This CDR3 region has 16 residues. The junction had 4 bases not matched to a gene; V was cut back by 5 bases and J by 4 bases. CDR3 coding DNA: TGTGCCAGCAGTCGACTAGCGGGAGGGACATACAATGAGCAGTTCTTC. Protein sequence: CASSRLAGGTYNEQFF.